This TCR beta chain was profiled in a study of blood T cell repertoires in COVID-19. About the research overall: COVID-19 samples from acute and convalescent phases originated in the United States, Italy and Spain.

The assay was immunoSEQ multiplex PCR, and TCRdb's table has in-frame clones only and misses some. The sample contains about 350,000 clones, 88% of which appear only once. Recruitment covered about 25 US areas and drew participants whose ages spanned roughly 18 to 90 years. Cohorts were determined from participant-reported clinical history. What was sequenced was PBMCs or T cells enriched from blood (not recorded which). The receptor comes from a woman younger than 45 who had been exposed to COVID-19.

The CDR3 region has the DNA TGTGCCAGCAGCTTAGTGGGGGTTGGGGGGACCTACGAGCAGTACTTC. The encoded protein is CASSLVGVGGTYEQYF. The genes are TRBV7-2 and TRBJ2-7; D might be TRBD2 (6 bases). The CDR3 is 16 residues long. From germline, CDR1 is SGHTA and CDR2 FQGNSA. V was trimmed by 1 base and J by 2 bases, leaving 15 bases between them.